Listed here are 32 T cell receptor beta chains from one sample, sequenced in a study of identical twins (dated by TCRdb to the mid-2010s). Libraries were constructed by 5' RACE. TCRdb records Illumina HiSeq 2000 as the sequencer. Through fastp at Q25 and MiXCR, TCRdb rebuilt clones from the public reads, retaining in-frame beta chains. Each record represents a unique CDR3 protein, reported with the most common genes and DNA among its rows. The sample profile shows about 570,000 distinct CDR3 sequences; 9.6% of them were found once. The ten biggest clones cover around 3% of the sample. The same data also went into a second study, on yellow fever vaccine responses in identical twins.

The sequenced sample was PBMCs. These TCRs come from a woman under 30 in good health.

There are many counts of this clonotype. V usage is TRBV6-2 or TRBV6-3 and J usage is TRBJ2-7; D is unclear. V lost 3 bases and J 1 base, leaving 13 bases between the germline ends. CDR1 and CDR2 from the germline V gene are MNHEY and SVGEGT. The length of the CDR3 is 15 residues. The CDR3 spells CASSYLSGASYEQYF. The CDR3 coding sequence is TGTGCCAGCAGTTATCTTTCAGGAGCTTCCTACGAGCAGTACTTC.

This clonotype occurred a few times. The gene calls are TRBV6-4 and TRBJ1-6, with D perhaps matching TRBD1 (5 bases). From germline, CDR1 is MRHNA and CDR2 SNTAGT. Trimming removed 4 bases at V and 7 bases at J, with 14 bases between. The CDR3 covers 15 residues. CDR3 in amino acids: CASSVGTLGNSPLHF. As DNA, the CDR3 is TGTGCCAGCAGTGTTGGGACTCTCGGGAATTCACCCCTCCACTTT.

V is TRBV6-1 and J is TRBJ1-1, with D hard to call. Germline CDR1 and CDR2: MNHNS and SASEGT. With 6 bases removed from V and 8 bases from J, the gap between germline ends came to 22 bases. This CDR3 comprises 15 residues. CDR3 in DNA: TGTGCCAGCAGAAACATTGACACGGTGGGGTCCGAAGCTTTCTTT. As protein: CASRNIDTVGSEAFF.

This clonotype has a handful of counts. The chain joins TRBV12-3 or TRBV12-4 to TRBJ2-2; D gene ambiguous. V lost 0 bases to trimming and J lost 7 bases, with 9 bases between them. This CDR3 has 14 amino acids. The CDR3, as DNA: TGTGCCAGCAGTTTAGCGCAGTCGATCGGGGAGCTGTTTTTT. This sequence encodes CASSLAQSIGELFF.

This chain joins TRBV11-1 and TRBJ2-4; 14 bases align to TRBD2. With 5 bases clipped from V and 1 base from J, the junction kept 10 bases outside the gene matches. This CDR3 spans 19 amino acids. Germline-derived CDR1 and CDR2 are SGHAT and FQDESV (reference sequence). The CDR3 sequence is CASSAGTSGRGSAKNIQYF. In DNA, the CDR3 is TGTGCCAGCAGCGCCGGGACTAGCGGGAGAGGCAGCGCCAAAAACATTCAGTACTTC.

In this sample, this clonotype turned up many times. The rearrangement uses TRBV14 and TRBJ2-1, with 7 positions matching TRBD2. The germline CDR1 and CDR2 sequences are SGHDN and FVKESK. Losses at the gene ends were 6 bases for V and 13 bases for J; bases not matched to a gene: 6. The CDR3 runs to 11 residues. The CDR3 DNA sequence: TGTGCCAGCAGTTATGGGGGGGAACAGTTCTTC. It encodes CASSYGGEQFF.

Ten or more counts support this clonotype. The chain joins TRBV20-1 to TRBJ2-5; possible D gene TRBD2, 7 bases. This CDR3 is built from 15 residues. Trimming pared 0 bases from V and 4 bases from J, leaving 15 bases between. Germline-derived CDR1 and CDR2 are DFQATT and SNEGSKA (reference sequence). CDR3 DNA sequence: TGCAGTGCTAGAGACTTCGGGGGGCGGGGAGAGACCCAGTACTTC. It specifies CSARDFGGRGETQYF.

This clonotype has a count of ten or more. CDR3: CAIKQSGTLTYNEQFF. In nucleotides, the CDR3 is TGTGCCATCAAACAGTCCGGGACATTGACCTACAATGAGCAGTTCTTC. The V and J genes are TRBV10-3 and TRBJ2-1, with D tentatively TRBD1 (6 bases). Between the trimmed V and J ends, which lost 7 bases and 2 bases, there was a span of 18 bases. The CDR3 consists of 16 residues. The germline V gene encodes CDR1 ENHRY and CDR2 SYGVKD.

A few counts support this clonotype. The rearrangement joins TRBV2 to TRBJ2-7; D uncertain. Trimming left V 0 bases short and J 3 bases short, with 15 bases between. CDR1 SNHLY and CDR2 FYNNEI come from the germline V gene. CDR3 length: 16 residues. The CDR3 protein is CASSEASGPQIYEQYF. CDR3 nucleotide sequence: TGTGCCAGCAGTGAAGCCTCCGGGCCCCAGATCTACGAGCAGTACTTC.

This clonotype was recorded at least ten times. This CDR3 reads CASSIIPSGRVGYEQYF. CDR3 bases: TGTGCCAGCAGCATAATACCTAGCGGGAGGGTCGGCTACGAGCAGTACTTC. The chain uses TRBV7-2 and TRBJ2-7; 12 bases match TRBD2. V lost 5 bases, J lost 3 bases, and 11 bases stayed unmatched. The CDR3 extends over 17 amino acids. Germline CDR1 and CDR2: SGHTA and FQGNSA.

In this sample, this clonotype turned up many times. This chain joins TRBV7-9 and TRBJ1-1; D not certain. V was cut by 2 bases and J by 1 base, with 5 bases left in between. Germline V gene sequence: CDR1 SEHNR, CDR2 FQNEAQ (reference sequence). The CDR3 totals 13 residues. CDR3 sequence (DNA): TGTGCCAGCAGCTTACCAGGGAACACTGAAGCTTTCTTT. Translation: CASSLPGNTEAFF.

V and J are TRBV20-1 and TRBJ2-3; 8 bases map to TRBD2. Germline V lookup: CDR1 DFQATT, CDR2 SNEGSKA (reference sequence). With V trimmed by 6 bases and J by 0 bases, 8 bases remained unmatched. The CDR3 has 15 amino acids. CDR3 nucleotide sequence: TGCAGTGCACCAGCACTAGCGGAGAGCACAGATACGCAGTATTTT. This translates into CSAPALAESTDTQYF.

Ten or more counts support this clonotype. V usage is TRBV29-1 and J usage is TRBJ1-5; the D gene is possibly TRBD1 (5 bases). Between the trimmed V and J ends, which lost 6 bases and 5 bases, there was a span of 11 bases. The CDR3 is 12 residues long. The germline gives CDR1 SQVTM, CDR2 ANQGSEA. The CDR3 sequence is CSVGTGDQPQHF. The CDR3 DNA is TGCAGCGTCGGTACGGGGGATCAGCCCCAGCATTTT.

This clonotype was counted ten times or more. The chain recombines TRBV20-1 with TRBJ2-2, with D possibly being TRBD1 (6 bases). CDR1 and CDR2 (germline): DFQATT, SNEGSKA (reference sequence). Trimming stripped 3 bases from V and 1 base from J, with 6 bases between. The CDR3 has 13 amino acids. The DNA of the CDR3 is TGCAGTGCTAGGGGACAGAACACCGGGGAGCTGTTTTTT. Translated: CSARGQNTGELFF.

V and J are TRBV3-1 and TRBJ2-1; 8 bases are a match to TRBD2. V shed 4 bases, J shed 5 bases, and the junction held 7 bases outside the gene matches. Germline-derived CDR1 and CDR2 are LGHDT and YNNKEL (reference sequence). This CDR3 is built from 15 residues. DNA for the CDR3: TGTGCCAGCAGCCCAAGACTAGCGCCAAACAATGAGCAGTTCTTC. Its translation is CASSPRLAPNNEQFF.

This chain links TRBV6-1 with TRBJ2-3; D gene uncertain. CDR3 length: 14 amino acids. Trimming stripped 6 bases from V and 6 bases from J, with 16 bases between. Looked up from germline, CDR1 is MNHNS and CDR2 is SASEGT. The CDR3 loop is CASSLQTYSDTQYF. For the CDR3, the DNA is TGTGCCAGCAGCCTACAAACGTATTCCGATACGCAGTATTTT.

This clonotype has just a few counts. The chain is built from TRBV18 and TRBJ1-4; 7 bases line up with TRBD1. Germline CDR1 and CDR2: KGHSH and LQKENI. Trimming took 3 bases from V and 4 from J; bases not matched to a gene: 8. The CDR3 loop spans 16 amino acids. The CDR3 is CASSPETGKNNEKLFF. In DNA form, the CDR3 reads TGTGCCAGCTCACCTGAGACAGGGAAGAATAATGAAAAACTGTTTTTT. The variable domain in full, completed from reference TRBV18 and TRBJ1-4, reads NAGVMQNPRHLVRRRGQEARLRCSPMKGHSHVYWYRQLPEEGLKFMVYLQKENIIDESGMPKERFSAEFPKEGPSILRIQQVVRGDSAAYFCASSPETGKNNEKLFFGSGTQLSVL.

This clonotype was seen a handful of times. This chain links TRBV4-2 with TRBJ2-3; 7 bases fit TRBD1. V trimming: 0 bases; J trimming: 8 bases; junction bases outside the gene matches: 8. Germline V CDR1 and CDR2: LGHNA, YNFKEQ. The length of the CDR3 is 15 residues. The CDR3 loop is CASSQERQGERTQYF. The CDR3 region has the DNA TGTGCCAGCAGCCAAGAAAGGCAGGGGGAGCGTACGCAGTATTTT.

This chain joins TRBV5-1 and TRBJ2-2; unclear D gene. Germline-derived CDR1 and CDR2 are SGHRS and YFSETQ. CDR3 length: 16 residues. Trimming left V 2 bases short and J 4 bases short, with 15 bases between. CDR3 loop: CASSLTDPPTTGELFF. Written as DNA, the CDR3 is TGCGCCAGCAGCTTAACAGACCCCCCTACCACCGGGGAGCTGTTTTTT.

V usage is TRBV9 and J usage is TRBJ2-3; TRBD1 agrees at 8 bases. CDR1 and CDR2 (germline): SGDLS, YYNGEE. The CDR3 has 15 residues. Trimming removed 3 bases from V and 2 bases from J; junction bases left unmatched: 5. DNA of the CDR3: TGTGCCAGCAGCGCTTACAGGGGGGCCACAGATACGCAGTATTTT. Encoded protein: CASSAYRGATDTQYF.

This clonotype was observed a handful of times. This chain uses TRBV12-3 or TRBV12-4 with TRBJ1-5, with 9 bases that match TRBD1. V lost 3 bases and J lost 4; bases outside the gene matches: 10. The CDR3 has 17 residues. Here the CDR3 reads CASSFMGTGRGNQPQHF. In DNA form, the CDR3 reads TGTGCCAGCAGTTTTATGGGGACAGGGAGAGGTAATCAGCCCCAGCATTTT.

Many counts were recorded for this clonotype. The CDR3 sequence: CASSSTGSTDTQYF. The CDR3 nucleotides are TGTGCCAGCAGCTCGACTGGTAGCACAGATACGCAGTATTTT. V usage is TRBV11-3 and J usage is TRBJ2-3, with D hard to call. CDR1 is SGHNT, CDR2 YENEEA, per germline. CDR3 length: 14 amino acids. Trimming removed 4 bases at V and 0 bases at J, with 8 bases between.

This clonotype was seen more than once but under ten times. The junction does not match germline at one end; this may be a read error. The chain is built from TRBV5-1 and TRBJ2-7, with D possibly matching TRBD1 (5 bases). The germline V gene encodes CDR1 SGHRS and CDR2 YFSETQ. There are 14 residues in the CDR3. The CDR3 nucleotides are TGCGCCGGCAGCTGGGGTGTAGGGGACTACGAGCAGTACTTC. This translates into CAGSWGVGDYEQYF.

This clonotype occurred a few times. DNA of the CDR3: TGCAGTGCTAGCCTAGCGGCGGTAGCAGATACGCAGTATTTT. It is translated as CSASLAAVADTQYF. The V gene is TRBV20-1, the J gene TRBJ2-3, with TRBD2 identical over 7 bases. V lost 3 bases to trimming and J lost 4 bases; unmatched junction nucleotides: 7. The CDR3 runs 14 residues. CDR1 DFQATT and CDR2 SNEGSKA come from the germline V gene (reference sequence).

This clonotype has a handful of counts. The CDR3: CIVAKGSYEQYF. The CDR3 DNA reads as TGCATTGTTGCGAAAGGGTCCTACGAGCAGTACTTC. The chain carries TRBV20-1 and TRBJ2-7; D gene unclear. The CDR3 spans 12 residues. From germline, CDR1 is DFQATT and CDR2 SNEGSKA (reference sequence).

V and J are TRBV19 and TRBJ2-3; 11 bases are a match to TRBD2. CDR1 is LNHDA, CDR2 SQIVND, per germline (reference sequence). Unmatched junction bases numbered 4, after V lost 6 bases and J lost 2 bases. The CDR3 runs to 15 residues. CDR3 nucleotide sequence: TGTGCCAGTAGGGGGACTAGCGGATACACAGATACGCAGTATTTT. Its protein product is CASRGTSGYTDTQYF.

The chain employs TRBV16 and TRBJ2-2; no clear D. The CDR3 spans 15 residues. CDR1 and CDR2 from the germline V gene are KGHSY and FQNENV. Trimming cost V 7 bases and J 4 bases, with 16 bases left between them. Written as DNA, the CDR3 is TGTGCCAGCACCGCGACGATACCTTTCACCGGGGAGCTGTTTTTT. It yields the protein CASTATIPFTGELFF.

In its sample, this clonotype was seen a few times. The CDR3 DNA sequence: TGTGCTAGCCCGGAGGGACAGGGAGGCGCACCCCTCCACTTT. This codes for CASPEGQGGAPLHF. The gene calls are TRBV12-5 and TRBJ1-6, with 9 bases identical to TRBD1. With V trimmed by 9 bases and J by 11 bases, 11 bases remained unmatched. The CDR3 contains 14 residues. The V gene's germline CDR1 is LGHNT and CDR2 FRNRAP. The whole variable domain, remainder taken from reference TRBV12-5 and TRBJ1-6, is DARVTQTPRHKVTEMGQEVTMRCQPILGHNTVFWYRQTMMQGLELLAYFRNRAPLDDSGMPKDRFSAEMPDATLATLKIQPSEPRDSAVYFCASPEGQGGAPLHFGNGTRLTVT.

This clonotype has a handful of counts. This chain connects TRBV7-2 to TRBJ2-1; TRBD2 agrees at 7 bases. Unmatched junction bases numbered 15, after V lost 5 bases and J lost 8 bases. This CDR3 has 16 amino acids. The germline gives CDR1 SGHTA, CDR2 FQGNSA. CDR3 sequence (DNA): TGTGCCAGCAGCCTCGGGACTACCCAAGTTTTGGATGAGCAGTTCTTC. Amino acid sequence: CASSLGTTQVLDEQFF.

This clonotype has just a few counts. The V and J genes are TRBV4-1 and TRBJ2-5; 10 positions match TRBD2. The CDR3 is made up of 17 amino acids. V was clipped by 0 bases and J by 5 bases; unmatched bases: 9. From germline, CDR1 is MGHRA and CDR2 YSYEKL. For the CDR3, the DNA is TGCGCCAGCAGCCAAGATGTGGAAGCGGGGGGGCCGGAGACCCAGTACTTC. It is translated as CASSQDVEAGGPETQYF.

This clonotype was seen more than once but under ten times. The chain couples TRBV5-1 to TRBJ2-3; TRBD1 aligns across 7 bases. Losses at the gene ends were 0 bases for V and 2 bases for J; bases not matched to a gene: 9. This CDR3 is built from 17 residues. Germline lookup yields CDR1 SGHRS and CDR2 YFSETQ. CDR3: CASSLVRQGLDTDTQYF. CDR3 nucleotides: TGCGCCAGCAGCTTGGTGAGACAGGGTCTGGACACAGATACGCAGTATTTT.

This clonotype was recorded at least ten times. V and J are TRBV6-5 and TRBJ2-7; possibly TRBD1 for D (6 bases). Germline V gene sequence: CDR1 MNHEY, CDR2 SVGAGI. V dropped 2 bases and J dropped 0 bases, with 8 bases sitting between them. CDR3 length: 14 amino acids. CDR3: CASSYTRGSYEQYF. DNA for the CDR3: TGTGCCAGCAGTTACACCAGGGGCTCCTACGAGCAGTACTTC.